A selection of T cell receptor beta chains follows, all from one sample in a study of blood T cell repertoires in COVID-19. Sequencing used immunoSEQ multiplex PCR; TCRdb keeps in-frame clones, though not all of them. The sample lists roughly 150,000 clones; roughly 89% were seen once. The sequenced material came from peripheral blood. The receptors were gathered from a woman between 70 and 85 years old with COVID-19, enrolled during active disease. Both conserved end residues are part of each CDR3. A D gene is named only where the DNA matches it firmly. Clone size appears in some rows only: once, few, many, or a class for an expanded clone.

D | J | V | size | CDR3 | DNA
TRBD2 | TRBJ2-7 | TRBV7-2 | - | CASSLGLAGVEEQYF | TGTGCCAGCAGCTTGGGACTAGCGGGGGTTGAGGAGCAGTACTTC
TRBD2 | TRBJ2-5 | TRBV3-1/TRBV3-2 | - | CASGLAGGETQYF | TGTGCCAGCGGACTAGCGGGGGGAGAGACCCAGTACTTC
- | TRBJ1-3 | TRBV11-2 | - | CASSERASGNTIYF | TGTGCCAGCAGCGAACGAGCGTCCGGAAACACCATATATTTT
TRBD1 | TRBJ1-6 | TRBV6-5 | few | CASSQGTGVNSPLHF | TGTGCCAGCAGCCAAGGGACAGGGGTTAATTCACCCCTCCACTTT
- | TRBJ1-2 | TRBV7-9 | - | CASSLPSNYGYTF | TGTGCCAGCAGCTTACCCAGTAACTATGGCTACACCTTC
- | TRBJ2-5 | TRBV7-9 | few | CASSLLSRETQYF | TGTGCCAGCAGCTTATTGTCTAGAGAGACCCAGTACTTC
TRBD2 | TRBJ2-1 | TRBV6-1 | - | CASSEEGGGVNEQFF | TGTGCCAGCAGTGAAGAGGGCGGGGGGGTAAATGAGCAGTTCTTC
- | TRBJ1-4 | TRBV7-8 | - | CASSSWPQGHEKLFF | TGTGCCAGCAGCTCCTGGCCCCAGGGGCATGAAAAACTGTTTTTT
- | TRBJ1-4 | TRBV7-9 | - | CASSLRTELFF | TGTGCCAGCAGCTTAAGGACTGAACTGTTTTTT
TRBD1 | TRBJ1-3 | TRBV15 | - | CATSDQGGGNTIYF | TGTGCCACCAGCGATCAGGGGGGTGGAAACACCATATATTTT
TRBD2 | TRBJ2-5 | TRBV30 | - | CAWLGTRGGGTQYF | TGTGCCTGGCTGGGGACCCGCGGCGGGGGGACCCAGTACTTC
- | TRBJ1-3 | TRBV15 | - | CATSRRGSTGNTIYF | TGTGCCACCAGCCGAAGGGGCAGCACTGGAAACACCATATATTTT
TRBD1 | TRBJ2-7 | TRBV13 | - | CASSSDRDSYEQYF | TGTGCCAGCAGCTCCGACAGGGACTCCTACGAGCAGTACTTC
- | TRBJ1-2 | TRBV27 | - | CASSFSFSGGYTF | TGTGCCAGCAGTTTCTCGTTTTCGGGGGGCTACACCTTC
- | TRBJ1-5 | TRBV28 | - | CASTVSQGSNQPQHF | TGTGCCAGCACCGTAAGCCAGGGAAGCAATCAGCCCCAGCATTTT
TRBD2 | TRBJ2-7 | TRBV18 | - | CASSPAATSIRSYEQYF | TGTGCCAGCTCACCAGCCGCGACTAGCATCCGCTCCTACGAGCAGTACTTC
- | TRBJ1-4 | TRBV28 | once | CASSFGNRVGFEKLFF | TGTGCCAGCAGTTTCGGGAACAGGGTTGGGTTTGAAAAACTGTTTTTT
- | TRBJ2-6 | TRBV27 | - | CASSFIRDTSSGANVLTF | TGTGCCAGCAGTTTTATCCGAGACACCTCCTCTGGGGCCAACGTCCTGACTTTC
- | TRBJ1-2 | TRBV28 | - | CASSFAGADYGYTF | TGTGCCAGCAGTTTTGCGGGGGCGGACTATGGCTACACCTTC
- | TRBJ2-5 | TRBV7-6 | once | CASSNLGGETQYF | TGTGCCAGCAGCAATTTAGGCGGAGAGACCCAGTACTTC
TRBD1 | TRBJ1-5 | TRBV2 | - | CASRPGTVSNQPQHF | TGTGCCAGCAGGCCGGGGACAGTTAGCAATCAGCCCCAGCATTTT
- | TRBJ1-2 | TRBV10-3 | - | CASQGFGYTF | TGTGCCAGCCAGGGGTTTGGCTACACCTTC
TRBD2 | TRBJ2-3 | TRBV27 | - | CASRPPGLAYTDTQYF | TGTGCCAGCAGGCCGCCGGGACTAGCCTACACAGATACGCAGTATTTT
TRBD1 | TRBJ1-1 | TRBV10-3 | - | CAIRDRGNTEAFF | TGTGCCATCAGGGACAGGGGGAACACTGAAGCTTTCTTT
- | TRBJ1-4 | TRBV28 | - | CASSLLETGPEKLFF | TGTGCCAGCAGTTTACTCGAAACAGGGCCTGAAAAACTGTTTTTT
TRBD1 | TRBJ2-1 | TRBV25-1 | - | CASSLTGDASYNEQFF | TGTGCCAGCAGTCTGACAGGGGACGCGTCCTACAATGAGCAGTTCTTC
TRBD1 | TRBJ1-2 | TRBV30 | - | CAWSVQGAFGYTF | TGTGCCTGGAGTGTACAGGGGGCGTTTGGCTACACCTTC
TRBD1 | TRBJ1-1 | TRBV19 | - | CASSSQGGTEAFF | TGTGCCAGTAGTTCGCAGGGGGGCACTGAAGCTTTCTTT
- | TRBJ1-4 | TRBV2 | - | CASSDRVNEKLFF | TGTGCCAGCAGTGACAGGGTTAATGAAAAACTGTTTTTT
TRBD1 | TRBJ2-2 | TRBV28 | - | CASSSPYYRDRGTGELFF | TGTGCCAGCAGTTCACCCTATTACCGGGACAGGGGGACCGGGGAGCTGTTTTTT
TRBD1 | TRBJ1-4 | TRBV5-1 | - | CASSSRTGLRKLFF | TGCGCCAGCAGCTCCCGGACAGGGTTGCGAAAACTGTTTTTT
- | TRBJ1-5 | TRBV7-2 | - | CASSLGGDQHF | TGTGCCAGCAGCTTAGGGGGGGACCAGCATTTT
- | TRBJ1-1 | TRBV19 | - | CASSSREDGTEAFF | TGTGCCAGTAGTAGCCGGGAAGACGGAACTGAAGCTTTCTTT
- | TRBJ1-3 | TRBV28 | - | CASSPVRGGNTIYF | TGTGCCAGCAGTCCAGTGCGCGGTGGAAACACCATATATTTT
- | TRBJ1-6 | TRBV3-1/TRBV3-2 | - | CASSQVISGDSPLHF | TGTGCCAGCAGCCAAGTCATATCCGGGGATTCACCCCTCCACTTT
TRBD1 | TRBJ2-6 | TRBV5-1 | - | CASSLAGPTGVFSGANVLTF | TGCGCCAGCAGCTTGGCTGGTCCGACAGGGGTCTTCTCTGGGGCCAACGTCCTGACTTTC
TRBD2 | TRBJ2-5 | TRBV19 | once | CASGGLADGGTQYF | TGTGCCAGCGGGGGACTAGCGGATGGTGGGACCCAGTACTTC
- | TRBJ2-5 | TRBV18 | - | CASSPMSNVETQYF | TGTGCCAGCTCACCAATGTCTAATGTGGAGACCCAGTACTTC
- | TRBJ1-1 | TRBV7-9 | - | CASSLVQGSEAFF | TGTGCCAGCAGCTTAGTGCAGGGAAGTGAAGCTTTCTTT
- | TRBJ1-2 | TRBV27 | - | CASSLGHYYGYTF | TGTGCCAGCAGTTTGGGGCATTACTATGGCTACACCTTC
- | TRBJ1-1 | TRBV6-1 | - | CASSEGGRKNTEAFF | TGTGCCAGCAGTGAAGGGGGCAGGAAGAACACTGAAGCTTTCTTT
- | TRBJ2-5 | TRBV7-9 | - | CASSAYGETQYF | TGTGCCAGCAGCGCCTACGGGGAGACCCAGTACTTC
- | TRBJ2-1 | TRBV3-1/TRBV3-2 | - | CASSQRWGPDYNEQFF | TGTGCCAGCAGCCAGCGTTGGGGCCCGGACTACAATGAGCAGTTCTTC
TRBD1 | TRBJ1-5 | TRBV7-9 | - | CASSQGQSIPQHF | TGTGCCAGCAGCCAGGGACAGTCTATACCCCAGCATTTT
- | TRBJ1-6 | TRBV27 | - | CASSKGAYNSPLHF | TGTGCCAGCAGTAAGGGGGCCTATAATTCACCCCTCCACTTT
- | TRBJ2-1 | TRBV27 | - | CASSLAPWHEQFF | TGTGCCAGCAGTTTGGCCCCCTGGCATGAGCAGTTCTTC
TRBD1 | TRBJ2-7 | TRBV5-1 | - | CASSLGPDRVGDEQYF | TGCGCCAGCAGCTTGGGGCCCGACAGGGTAGGAGACGAGCAGTACTTC
TRBD1 | TRBJ2-7 | TRBV7-2 | - | CASSATGGNSYEQYF | TGTGCCAGCAGCGCGACAGGGGGCAACTCCTACGAGCAGTACTTC
TRBD1 | TRBJ2-2 | TRBV2 | - | CASSVEGAQIGELFF | TGTGCCAGCAGTGTAGAGGGGGCGCAGATCGGGGAGCTGTTTTTT
- | TRBJ1-2 | TRBV30 | - | CAWSYIGTSGYTF | TGTGCCTGGAGTTATATAGGGACATCCGGCTACACCTTC
TRBD1 | TRBJ1-1 | TRBV7-6 | - | CASSLGDRVNTEAFF | TGTGCCAGCAGCTTAGGGGACAGAGTGAACACTGAAGCTTTCTTT
TRBD1 | TRBJ2-4 | TRBV19 | - | CASSFGTGGLNIQYF | TGTGCCAGTAGTTTCGGGACAGGGGGCTTAAACATTCAGTACTTC
TRBD1 | TRBJ1-2 | TRBV5-1 | - | CASSPLGTGGNYGYTF | TGCGCCAGCAGCCCCCTCGGTACAGGGGGCAACTATGGCTACACCTTC
- | TRBJ1-2 | TRBV9 | - | CASSVLSDSHYGYTF | TGTGCCAGCAGCGTACTTTCGGACAGCCACTATGGCTACACCTTC
- | TRBJ1-1 | TRBV28 | - | CASSFQGPNTEAFF | TGTGCCAGCAGTTTTCAGGGGCCGAACACTGAAGCTTTCTTT
- | TRBJ2-7 | TRBV27 | - | CASSASGTSRYEQYF | TGTGCCAGCAGTGCATCCGGGACTTCCCGATACGAGCAGTACTTC
- | TRBJ1-5 | TRBV6-5 | - | CASRREWKQPQHF | TGTGCCAGCAGACGGGAGTGGAAACAGCCCCAGCATTTT
TRBD1 | TRBJ2-2 | TRBV11-2 | few | CASSYSTLNRGSGELFF | TGTGCCAGCAGCTACTCCACCTTAAACAGGGGATCTGGGGAGCTGTTTTTT
- | TRBJ2-7 | TRBV19 | - | CASSLRANPPYEQYF | TGTGCCAGTAGCCTCAGGGCCAATCCGCCCTACGAGCAGTACTTC